The present T cell receptor beta chain was sequenced within a study of cytomegalovirus exposure and HLA in healthy donors. Whole-study results and caveats: The authors listed roughly 150 TCR beta chains as cytomegalovirus-associated. Reported findings show TCR beta sequences accurately forecast HLA-A and HLA-B alleles in most subjects. An apparent linkage of common viral pathogens to several of the most significant clusters emerged in a later analysis. Approximately 18,000 TCR beta sequences were associated with HLA alleles at 0.05 false discovery rate in a later analysis.

Vbeta (60) and Jbeta (13) primers were used in the PCR. The repertoire was sequenced with immunoSEQ multiplex PCR; TCRdb's copy has only in-frame clones and lacks some. The sample holds fewer than 250,000 clones, 82% seen once. Trimming left V 4 bases short and J 4 bases short, with 10 bases between. This CDR3 has 13 residues. Looked up from germline, CDR1 is SNHLY and CDR2 is FYNNEI. Comment on this clone: Its antigen is still unknown.

This sequence joins TRBV2 and TRBJ1-1, with D maybe TRBD1 (5 bases). The source of this sequence is a man aged 40-49 years in good health and CMV-seropositive. Sequenced: PBMCs. CDR3 nucleotides: TGTGCCAGCAGTGCGTCGACAGCCACTGAAGCTTTCTTT. Translation gives CASSASTATEAFF. Drawing the rest from reference TRBV2 and TRBJ1-1, the complete variable domain is EPEVTQTPSHQVTQMGQEVILRCVPISNHLYFYWYRQILGQKVEFLVSFYNNEISEKSEIFDDQFSVERPDGSNFTLKIRSTKLEDSAMYFCASSASTATEAFFGQGTRLTVV.